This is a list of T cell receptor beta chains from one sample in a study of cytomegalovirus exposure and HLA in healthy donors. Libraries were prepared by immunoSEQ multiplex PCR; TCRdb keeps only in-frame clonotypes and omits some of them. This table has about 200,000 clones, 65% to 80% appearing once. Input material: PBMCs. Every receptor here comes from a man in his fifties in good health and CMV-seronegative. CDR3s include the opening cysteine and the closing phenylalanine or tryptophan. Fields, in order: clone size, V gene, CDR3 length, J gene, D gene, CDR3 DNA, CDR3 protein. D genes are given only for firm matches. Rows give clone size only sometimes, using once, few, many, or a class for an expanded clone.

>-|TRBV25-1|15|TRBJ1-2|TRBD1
TGTGCCAGTCGGACAGGGTCGTGGCTAAGCTATGGCTACACCTTC
CASRTGSWLSYGYTF
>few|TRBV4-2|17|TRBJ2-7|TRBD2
TGTGCCAGCAGCCAAGAGACAAGGACTAGCGGATCCTACGAGCAGTACTTC
CASSQETRTSGSYEQYF
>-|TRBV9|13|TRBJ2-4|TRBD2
TGTGCCAGCAGCGCGGGGACTAGCGGGCTACAGTACTTC
CASSAGTSGLQYF
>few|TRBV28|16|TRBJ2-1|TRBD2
TGTGCCAGCAGTTTCACTAGCGGGAGGACTCGCAATGAGCAGTTCTTC
CASSFTSGRTRNEQFF
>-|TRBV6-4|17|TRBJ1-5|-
TGTGCCAGCAGTGACTCACACAGGGTGAATGGCAATCAGCCCCAGCATTTT
CASSDSHRVNGNQPQHF
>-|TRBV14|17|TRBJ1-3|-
TGTGCCAGCAGCCAAGTTTCAGGGATTTTCTCTGGAAACACCATATATTTT
CASSQVSGIFSGNTIYF
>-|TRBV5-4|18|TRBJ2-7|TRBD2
TGTGCCAGCAGCTTTCTAGCGGGAGGACCACTATCCTCCTACGAGCAGTACTTC
CASSFLAGGPLSSYEQYF
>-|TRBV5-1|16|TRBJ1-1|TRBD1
TGCGCCAGCAGCTTCGGACAGGCTTCAGGGAACACTGAAGCTTTCTTT
CASSFGQASGNTEAFF
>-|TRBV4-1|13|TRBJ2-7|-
TGCGCCAGCAGCCAAGAAGGAGACGACGAGCAGTACTTC
CASSQEGDDEQYF
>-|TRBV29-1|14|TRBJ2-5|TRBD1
TGCAGCGTCGATAGGACAGGGAATGGGGAGACCCAGTACTTC
CSVDRTGNGETQYF
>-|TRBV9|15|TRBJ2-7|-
TGTGCCAGCAGCGTAGGAACGGGAGCCCTTTACGAGCAGTACTTC
CASSVGTGALYEQYF
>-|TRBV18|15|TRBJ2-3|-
TGTGCCAGCTCACCACTCTCGGTCCGTGGAGATACGCAGTATTTT
CASSPLSVRGDTQYF
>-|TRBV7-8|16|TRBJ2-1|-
TGTGCCAGCAGTTCAATAGCCAGACTAGTATCCGATGAGCAGTTCTTC
CASSSIARLVSDEQFF
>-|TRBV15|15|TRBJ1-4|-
TGTGCCACCAGCAGAGATAAGACCGGGAGTGAAAAACTGTTTTTT
CATSRDKTGSEKLFF
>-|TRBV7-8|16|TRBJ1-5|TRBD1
TGTGCCAGCAGTTTAGGACAGGCAGGTAGTGGACAGCCCCAGCATTTT
CASSLGQAGSGQPQHF
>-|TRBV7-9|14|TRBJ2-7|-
TGTGCCAGCAGCTTAGGGGCGGGATCCTACGAGCAGTACTTC
CASSLGAGSYEQYF
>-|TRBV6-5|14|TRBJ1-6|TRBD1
TGTGCCAGCAGACTGACAGGGACTAATTCACCCCTCCACTTT
CASRLTGTNSPLHF
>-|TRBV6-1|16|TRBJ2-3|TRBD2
TGTGCCAGCAGTGAAGTATGGCTAGCGGGAGCAGATACGCAGTATTTT
CASSEVWLAGADTQYF
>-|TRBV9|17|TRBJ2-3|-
TGTGCCAGCAGCGGACGTACAGGGTTCTCTAGCACAGATACGCAGTATTTT
CASSGRTGFSSTDTQYF
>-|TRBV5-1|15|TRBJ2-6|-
TGCGCCAGCAGCTCCGGGGACTCTGGGGCCAACGTCCTGACTTTC
CASSSGDSGANVLTF
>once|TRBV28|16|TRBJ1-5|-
TGTGCCAGCAGTTTACGCGACATCCCCTTCTGGCAGCCCCAGCATTTT
CASSLRDIPFWQPQHF
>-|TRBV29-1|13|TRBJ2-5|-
TGCAGCGTCGCAAGGGAAGGGAGAGAGACCCAGTACTTC
CSVAREGRETQYF
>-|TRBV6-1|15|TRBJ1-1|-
TGTGCCAGCACCACCGATCGGACTACGAACACTGAAGCTTTCTTT
CASTTDRTTNTEAFF
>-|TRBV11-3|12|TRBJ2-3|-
TGTGCCAGCAGCTTGGGGCCAGATACGCAGTATTTT
CASSLGPDTQYF
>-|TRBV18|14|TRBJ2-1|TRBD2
TGTGCCAGCTCACCACCGCCGGGAGGCAATGAGCAGTTCTTC
CASSPPPGGNEQFF
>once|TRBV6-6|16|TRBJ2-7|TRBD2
TGTGCCAGCAGTTACGTAGGACTAGCGGTCTCCTACGAGCAGTACTTC
CASSYVGLAVSYEQYF
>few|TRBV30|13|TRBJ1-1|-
TGTGCCTGGAGGGGCAGGGGACCCACTGAAGCTTTCTTT
CAWRGRGPTEAFF
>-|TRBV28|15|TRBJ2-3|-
TGTGCCAGCAGTTCTGGACAGTTTGGCACAGATACGCAGTATTTT
CASSSGQFGTDTQYF